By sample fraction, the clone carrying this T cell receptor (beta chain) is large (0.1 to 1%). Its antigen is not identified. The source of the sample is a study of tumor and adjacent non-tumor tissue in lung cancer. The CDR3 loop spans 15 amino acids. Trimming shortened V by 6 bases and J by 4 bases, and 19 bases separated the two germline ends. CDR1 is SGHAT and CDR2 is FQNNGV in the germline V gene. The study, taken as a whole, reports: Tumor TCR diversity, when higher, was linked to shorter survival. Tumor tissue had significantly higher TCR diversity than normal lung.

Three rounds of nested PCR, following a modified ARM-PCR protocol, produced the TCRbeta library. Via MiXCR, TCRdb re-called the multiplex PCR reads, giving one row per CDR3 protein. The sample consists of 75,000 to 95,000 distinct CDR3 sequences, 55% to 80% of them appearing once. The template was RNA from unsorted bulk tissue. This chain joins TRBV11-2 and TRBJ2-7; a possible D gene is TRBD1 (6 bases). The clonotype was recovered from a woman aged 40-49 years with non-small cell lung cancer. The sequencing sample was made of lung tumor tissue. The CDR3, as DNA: TGTGCCAGCAGTCAACAAGGGGGTACCCAGTACGAGCAGTACTTC. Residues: CASSQQGGTQYEQYF.